This is a list of T cell receptor beta chains from one sample in a study of CXCR3-negative and CXCR3-positive naive CD8 T cells. TCRdb re-called the 5' RACE reads and shows each CDR3 protein once, DNA omitted. This sample lists some 22,000 distinct CDR3 sequences; its ten largest clones have roughly 3.9%. The sample consisted of naive CXCR3- CD8+ T cells from blood. The receptors derive from a human donor in good health. Some clones in this sample may be carry-over from other donors' samples. Each CDR3 is given with its conserved first and last residue. Size tells how often a clone was seen (once, few, many) or the class of an expanded clone, and some rows leave it out.

CDR3,V,size,J
CSALRGETEAFF,TRBV20-1,.,TRBJ1-1
CSARDQGSAYEQYF,TRBV20-1,.,TRBJ2-7
CASSFRGLAPTETQYF,TRBV28,.,TRBJ2-5
CARCLIAGRTDTQYF,TRBV5-6,.,TRBJ2-3
CASSDSASGGAHEQFF,TRBV6-4,medium-sized,TRBJ2-1
CSVEDQGTLYQETQYF,TRBV29-1,.,TRBJ2-5
CASSIDPGDTQYF,TRBV19,.,TRBJ2-3
CASSLGRGEKLFF,TRBV5-1,.,TRBJ1-4
CASSLWALSGANVLTF,TRBV7-8,medium-sized,TRBJ2-6
CASSLFLLGQGPSSSYEQYF,TRBV11-1,.,TRBJ2-7
CASSFVRGEETQYF,TRBV7-9,.,TRBJ2-5
CASSLVGAGDWDEQFF,TRBV7-9,.,TRBJ2-1
CASSKGNPTAQGSYEQYF,TRBV21-1,.,TRBJ2-7
CASSPERGDTQYF,TRBV28,.,TRBJ2-3
CSVSQGDWTEAFF,TRBV29-1,.,TRBJ1-1
CSVERNTGELFF,TRBV29-1,.,TRBJ2-2
CSVSGQGNQPQHF,TRBV29-1,.,TRBJ1-5
CASSQVRGWGTDTQYF,TRBV4-3,.,TRBJ2-3
CASSLTFHNEQFF,TRBV7-3,.,TRBJ2-1
CSAEGGYRRADTQYF,TRBV29-1,.,TRBJ2-3
CASSLLPTAGGLNEQFF,TRBV7-7,.,TRBJ2-1
CSAIGLAGEFNPYEQYF,TRBV20-1,.,TRBJ2-7
CASSLKYNEQFF,TRBV14,.,TRBJ2-1
CASSQGDTSSTDTQYF,TRBV4-3,.,TRBJ2-3
CASQVGDSYEQYF,TRBV12-5,.,TRBJ2-7
CASSPWSGGALETQYF,TRBV7-2,.,TRBJ2-5
CSAYRGDEKLFF,TRBV20-1,.,TRBJ1-4
CASASGGSYNEQFF,TRBV12-3/TRBV12-4,.,TRBJ2-1
CASSQDWTSPTGELFF,TRBV4-2,.,TRBJ2-2
CASSQDAGTGSGQFF,TRBV4-3,.,TRBJ2-1
CASTPRGGGDTEAFF,TRBV6-5,.,TRBJ1-1
CASSLASGGYGYTF,TRBV5-5,.,TRBJ1-2
CASGFSAGLYNEQFF,TRBV12-5,.,TRBJ2-1
CASSYAKTAPRNIQYF,TRBV6-2/TRBV6-3,.,TRBJ2-4
CASSLEGAGEKLFF,TRBV27,.,TRBJ1-4